These T cell receptor beta chains were read from a single sample in a study of T-cell memory formation after mild COVID-19. TCRdb ran MiXCR on the 5' RACE reads and lists one entry per CDR3 protein. The table records around 300,000 distinct CDR3 sequences, just under 20% of them present only once. The sample taken for sequencing was PBMCs or a T cell subset sorted from them (not recorded which). These receptors were obtained from a man between 18 and 29 years old who had mild COVID-19 (a few samples of this study predate the infection). Cell type and time point are not known. Both conserved end residues are part of each CDR3. D genes are given only for firm matches. Size tells how often a clone was seen (once, few, many) or the class of an expanded clone, and some rows leave it out.

cdr3_nt,cdr3_aa,clone_size,d_call,v_call,j_call
TGTGCCAGCAGCCTAGGCCGGGGTTTAGGTCAGCCCCAGCATTTT,CASSLGRGLGQPQHF,NA,NA,TRBV7-2,TRBJ1-5
TGCAGCGTTTACGACAGGAACACTGAAGCTTTCTTT,CSVYDRNTEAFF,NA,NA,TRBV29-1,TRBJ1-1
TGCAGCGGCCGACTAGCGGGGGGGCGGCAAGAGACCCAGTACTTC,CSGRLAGGRQETQYF,many,TRBD2,TRBV29-1,TRBJ2-5
TGCGCCAGCAGCCCTTCCCCCCTGGGGACAGACCAAGAGACCCAGTACTTC,CASSPSPLGTDQETQYF,few,TRBD1,TRBV5-1,TRBJ2-5
TGTGCCAGCAGCAGGGACCGTACGGTGGCTTTCTTT,CASSRDRTVAFF,few,NA,TRBV7-9,TRBJ1-1
TGTGCCAGCAGCGGATGCCGGGACAGGCAAAACTATGGCTACACCTTC,CASSGCRDRQNYGYTF,NA,TRBD1,TRBV9,TRBJ1-2
TGTGCCACGTCGTCGAGGGGGGGCCTAAGCACAGATACGCAGTATTTT,CATSSRGGLSTDTQYF,few,NA,TRBV24-1,TRBJ2-3
TGTGCCAGTATGGGGGCCGGCGACCGGGAGCTGTTTTTT,CASMGAGDRELFF,NA,NA,TRBV19,TRBJ2-2
TGTGCCAGCAGCCCAAGACAGGGAGCCCTAGGGACCCAGTACTTC,CASSPRQGALGTQYF,few,TRBD1,TRBV7-2,TRBJ2-5
TGTGCCAGCAGTGCAGGGGGATTGTATGGCTACACCTTC,CASSAGGLYGYTF,NA,TRBD1,TRBV25-1,TRBJ1-2
TGTGCCATCAGTGCGAATGAAAAACTGTTTTTT,CAISANEKLFF,NA,NA,TRBV10-3,TRBJ1-4
TGTGCCAGCAGCCGGCCGGGACAGCGGAACACTGAAGCTTTCTTT,CASSRPGQRNTEAFF,NA,TRBD1,TRBV7-3,TRBJ1-1
TGTGCCAGCAGCCGGGGCGGGGGCCGGACCGGGGAGCTGTTTTTT,CASSRGGGRTGELFF,few,NA,TRBV7-3,TRBJ2-2
TGCAGTGCTTCCAATACGAACACTGAAGCTTTCTTT,CSASNTNTEAFF,NA,NA,TRBV20-1,TRBJ1-1
TGTGCCAGCAGCGTAGGGGGGGTAAGGACCGGGGAGCTGTTTTTT,CASSVGGVRTGELFF,NA,NA,TRBV9,TRBJ2-2
TGCGCCAGCAGCCTGGGACTAGCGGGGGCGCTGAATGAGCAGTTCTTC,CASSLGLAGALNEQFF,NA,TRBD2,TRBV5-1,TRBJ2-1
TGTGCCTGGGCGGGGGCAACTAATGAAAAACTGTTTTTT,CAWAGATNEKLFF,NA,NA,TRBV30,TRBJ1-4
TGCAGTGCTAGAGAAGTTGGCAGGGCGAACACTGAAGCTTTCTTT,CSAREVGRANTEAFF,NA,NA,TRBV20-1,TRBJ1-1
TGTGCCTGGAAAGGTCCGGGCAACCGGGGCACAGATACGCAGTATTTT,CAWKGPGNRGTDTQYF,NA,NA,TRBV30,TRBJ2-3
TGCGCCAGCAGCATAGAGGGGCTCCTCAATCAGCCCCAGCATTTT,CASSIEGLLNQPQHF,NA,NA,TRBV5-1,TRBJ1-5
TGTGCCACCAGCCACCCCAGGGGGCATAGCACTGAAGCTTTCTTT,CATSHPRGHSTEAFF,NA,TRBD1,TRBV15,TRBJ1-1
TGCAGTGCTAGAGATCTTTTCAGCGGGGCATCCTACGAGCAGTACTTC,CSARDLFSGASYEQYF,NA,TRBD2,TRBV20-1,TRBJ2-7
TGTGCCAGCAGCCAGGGGAGCACTGAAGCTTTCTTT,CASSQGSTEAFF,few,NA,TRBV7-8,TRBJ1-1
TGTGCCAGCAGCCTTGATCCTGGGGGGGCAGAACAAGAGACCCAGTACTTC,CASSLDPGGAEQETQYF,NA,NA,TRBV7-2,TRBJ2-5
TGCAGTGCTCCGTCGGGGGGGGCGGACACTGAAGCTTTCTTT,CSAPSGGADTEAFF,NA,NA,TRBV20-1,TRBJ1-1
TGTGCCAGCAGCCAGCGAGCGTCGAACACTGAAGCTTTCTTT,CASSQRASNTEAFF,NA,NA,TRBV4-2,TRBJ1-1
TGCAGCGTTTGTACGGCCGCGAACACCGGGGAGCTGTTTTTT,CSVCTAANTGELFF,NA,NA,TRBV29-1,TRBJ2-2
TGCGCCAGCAGCGACACCCAGGGCGCAGAGACCCAGTACTTC,CASSDTQGAETQYF,many,NA,TRBV5-1,TRBJ2-5
TGTGCCAGCAGCTCGGGACTCATGATAGATACGCAGTATTTT,CASSSGLMIDTQYF,few,NA,TRBV7-8,TRBJ2-3
TGCGCCAGCAGCTACGGGACGGCAGTTAACTATGGCTACACCTTC,CASSYGTAVNYGYTF,many,NA,TRBV5-1,TRBJ1-2
TGCGCCAGCAGCCAAGAAATCTCAGATACGCAGTATTTT,CASSQEISDTQYF,few,NA,TRBV4-3,TRBJ2-3
TGCGCCAGCAGCCAACAGGTTCAAGAGACCCAGTACTTC,CASSQQVQETQYF,NA,NA,TRBV5-1,TRBJ2-5
TGTGCCAGCAGTTCGCCGGGGGGTGTCAACACTGAAGCTTTCTTT,CASSSPGGVNTEAFF,NA,NA,TRBV28,TRBJ1-1
TGCGCCAGCAGCTTGCGGGGGGACGTAGGCTACACCTTC,CASSLRGDVGYTF,few,NA,TRBV5-1,TRBJ1-2
TGTGCCAGCAGCCCGGACTACCAAACCCCTCTCTCTGGGGCCAACGTCCTGACTTTC,CASSPDYQTPLSGANVLTF,NA,NA,TRBV7-9,TRBJ2-6
TGTGCCAGCAGCGCAGACAGGGCGACTGAAGCTTTCTTT,CASSADRATEAFF,NA,TRBD1,TRBV6-2/TRBV6-3,TRBJ1-1
TGCAGCGTGGCCGGGACAGGGCTGGATCAGCCCCAGCATTTT,CSVAGTGLDQPQHF,few,TRBD1,TRBV29-1,TRBJ1-5
TGTGCCGCCTGGGAAGGGCTGGGCCAAGAGACCCAGTACTTC,CAAWEGLGQETQYF,few,NA,TRBV6-2/TRBV6-3,TRBJ2-5
TGTGCCACCAGCAGAGCGACAGGGGCTCAGCCCCAGCATTTT,CATSRATGAQPQHF,few,TRBD1,TRBV15,TRBJ1-5
TGTGCCAGCAAAGAGAGCTCCTACAATGAGCAGTTCTTC,CASKESSYNEQFF,few,NA,TRBV6-2/TRBV6-3,TRBJ2-1
TGTGCCAGCAGCTTAGCCGGCACGGGGAGGGGCAATCAGCCCCAGCATTTT,CASSLAGTGRGNQPQHF,NA,NA,TRBV7-2,TRBJ1-5
TGTGCCCTTGGACAGAGCAACACCGGGGAGCTGTTTTTT,CALGQSNTGELFF,NA,NA,TRBV10-3,TRBJ2-2
TGTGCCAGCAGCCAAGAGGGGGCGATGAACACTGAAGCTTTCTTT,CASSQEGAMNTEAFF,few,NA,TRBV3-1,TRBJ1-1
TGTGCCAGCAGCCCCCAGCGGATCCAAGAGACCCAGTACTTC,CASSPQRIQETQYF,many,NA,TRBV7-2,TRBJ2-5
TGCGCCAGCAGCTTTGGCGACCGCACAGATACGCAGTATTTT,CASSFGDRTDTQYF,NA,NA,TRBV5-1,TRBJ2-3
TGCGCCAGCAGCCAAGGCCCTAACAATGAGCAGTTCTTC,CASSQGPNNEQFF,NA,NA,TRBV4-3,TRBJ2-1